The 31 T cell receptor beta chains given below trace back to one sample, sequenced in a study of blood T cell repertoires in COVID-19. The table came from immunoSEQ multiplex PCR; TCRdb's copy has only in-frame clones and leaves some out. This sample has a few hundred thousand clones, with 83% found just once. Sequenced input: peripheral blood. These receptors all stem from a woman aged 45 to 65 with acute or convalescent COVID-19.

The CDR3 sequence: CASSKPCDRVMNTEAFF. In nucleotides, the CDR3 is TGTGCCAGCAGCAAACCGTGCGACAGGGTCATGAACACTGAAGCTTTCTTT. The chain is built from TRBV21-1 and TRBJ1-1; the table's D call, TRBD1, has no DNA check behind it. TRBV21-1 is a pseudogene. This CDR3 is 17 amino acids long.

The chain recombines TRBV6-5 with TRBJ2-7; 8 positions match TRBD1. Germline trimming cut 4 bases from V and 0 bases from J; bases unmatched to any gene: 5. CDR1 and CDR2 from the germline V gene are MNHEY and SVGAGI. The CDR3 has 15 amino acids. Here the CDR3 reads CASSSGQVSSYEQYF. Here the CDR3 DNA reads TGTGCCAGCAGTTCGGGACAGGTGAGCTCCTACGAGCAGTACTTC.

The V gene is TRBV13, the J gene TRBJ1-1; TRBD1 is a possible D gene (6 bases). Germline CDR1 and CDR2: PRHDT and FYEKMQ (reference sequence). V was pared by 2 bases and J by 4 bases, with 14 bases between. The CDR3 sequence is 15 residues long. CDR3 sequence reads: CASSLNPGVSTEAFF. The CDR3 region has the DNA TGTGCCAGCAGCTTAAACCCAGGGGTGTCCACTGAAGCTTTCTTT.

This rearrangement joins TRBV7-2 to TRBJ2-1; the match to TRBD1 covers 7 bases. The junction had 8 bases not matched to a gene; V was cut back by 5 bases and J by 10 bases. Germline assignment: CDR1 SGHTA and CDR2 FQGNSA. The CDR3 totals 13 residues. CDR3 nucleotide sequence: TGTGCCAGCAGCCGGGACAGTTTTGAAGAGCAGTTCTTC. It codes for CASSRDSFEEQFF.

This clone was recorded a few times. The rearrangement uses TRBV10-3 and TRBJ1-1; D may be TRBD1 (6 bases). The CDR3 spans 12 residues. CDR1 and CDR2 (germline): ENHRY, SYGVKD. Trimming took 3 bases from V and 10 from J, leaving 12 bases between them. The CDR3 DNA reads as TGTGCCATCAGTGACACGGACAGTGGAGCTTTCTTT. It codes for CAISDTDSGAFF.

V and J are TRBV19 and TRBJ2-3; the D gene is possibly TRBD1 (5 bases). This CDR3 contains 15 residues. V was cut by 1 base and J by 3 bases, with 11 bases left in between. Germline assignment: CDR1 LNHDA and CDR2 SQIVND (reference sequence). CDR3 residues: CASSIGGRVTDTQYF. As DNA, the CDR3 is TGTGCCAGTAGTATAGGTGGCAGGGTAACAGATACGCAGTATTTT.

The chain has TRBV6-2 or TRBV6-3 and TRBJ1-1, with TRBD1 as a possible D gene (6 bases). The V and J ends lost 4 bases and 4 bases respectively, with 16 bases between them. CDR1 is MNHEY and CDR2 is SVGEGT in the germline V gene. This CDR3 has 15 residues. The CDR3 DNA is TGTGCCAGCAGTTCCGCAGGGGTCGAAGGCACTGAAGCTTTCTTT. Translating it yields CASSSAGVEGTEAFF.

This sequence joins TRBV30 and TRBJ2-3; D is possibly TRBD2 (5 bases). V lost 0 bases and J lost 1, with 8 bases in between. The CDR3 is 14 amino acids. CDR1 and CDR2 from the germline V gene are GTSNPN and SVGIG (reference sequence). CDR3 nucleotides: TGTGCCTGGAGTGTACGGCGGGGCACAGATACGCAGTATTTT. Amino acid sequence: CAWSVRRGTDTQYF.

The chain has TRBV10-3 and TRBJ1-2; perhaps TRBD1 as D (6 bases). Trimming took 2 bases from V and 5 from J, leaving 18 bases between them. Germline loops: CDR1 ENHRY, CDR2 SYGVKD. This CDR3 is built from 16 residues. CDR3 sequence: CAISEIPRGGWYGYTF. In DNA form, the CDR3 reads TGTGCCATCAGTGAGATACCAAGGGGGGGGTGGTATGGCTACACCTTC.

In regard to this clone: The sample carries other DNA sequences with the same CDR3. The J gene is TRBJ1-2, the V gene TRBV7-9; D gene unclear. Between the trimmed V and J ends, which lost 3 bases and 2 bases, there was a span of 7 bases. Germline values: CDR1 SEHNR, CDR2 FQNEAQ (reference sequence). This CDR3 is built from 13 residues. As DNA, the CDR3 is TGTGCCAGCAGCTTCGGCGGGAACTATGGCTACACCTTC. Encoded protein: CASSFGGNYGYTF.

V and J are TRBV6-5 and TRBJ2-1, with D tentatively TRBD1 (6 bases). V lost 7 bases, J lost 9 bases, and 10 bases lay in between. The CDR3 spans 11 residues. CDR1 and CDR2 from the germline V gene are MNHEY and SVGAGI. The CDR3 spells CASTQGTEQFF. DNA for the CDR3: TGTGCCAGCACCCAGGGGACTGAGCAGTTCTTC.

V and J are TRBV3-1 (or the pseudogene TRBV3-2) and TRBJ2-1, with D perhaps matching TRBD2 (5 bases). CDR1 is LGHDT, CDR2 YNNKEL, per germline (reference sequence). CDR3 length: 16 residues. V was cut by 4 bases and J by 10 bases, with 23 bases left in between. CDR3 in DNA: TGTGCCAGCAGCCCTCACACGTCTGCCGGGGTGCGGGAGCAGTTCTTC. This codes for CASSPHTSAGVREQFF.

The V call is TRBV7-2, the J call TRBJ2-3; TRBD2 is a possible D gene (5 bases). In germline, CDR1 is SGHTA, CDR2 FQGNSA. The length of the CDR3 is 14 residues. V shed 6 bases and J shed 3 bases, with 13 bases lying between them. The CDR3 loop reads CASRRTGLTDTQYF. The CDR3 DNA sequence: TGTGCCAGCAGACGGACGGGATTGACAGATACGCAGTATTTT.

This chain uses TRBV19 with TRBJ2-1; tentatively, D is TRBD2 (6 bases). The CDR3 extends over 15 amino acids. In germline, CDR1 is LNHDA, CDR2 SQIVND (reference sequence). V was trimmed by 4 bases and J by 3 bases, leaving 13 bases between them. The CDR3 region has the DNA TGTGCCAGTAGTAGCAGACGGGGGATCTACAATGAGCAGTTCTTC. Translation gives CASSSRRGIYNEQFF.

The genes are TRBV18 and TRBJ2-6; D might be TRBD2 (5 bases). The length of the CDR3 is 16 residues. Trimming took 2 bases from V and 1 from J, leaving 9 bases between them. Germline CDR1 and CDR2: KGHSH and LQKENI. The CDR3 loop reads CASSPSGGSGANVLTF. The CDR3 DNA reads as TGTGCCAGCTCACCAAGTGGCGGGTCTGGGGCCAACGTCCTGACTTTC.

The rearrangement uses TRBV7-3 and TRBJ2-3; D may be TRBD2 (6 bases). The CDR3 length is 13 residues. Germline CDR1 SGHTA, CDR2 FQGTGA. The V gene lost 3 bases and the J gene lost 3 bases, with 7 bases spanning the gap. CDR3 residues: CASSFGTTDTQYF. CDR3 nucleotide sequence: TGTGCCAGCAGCTTTGGGACTACAGATACGCAGTATTTT.

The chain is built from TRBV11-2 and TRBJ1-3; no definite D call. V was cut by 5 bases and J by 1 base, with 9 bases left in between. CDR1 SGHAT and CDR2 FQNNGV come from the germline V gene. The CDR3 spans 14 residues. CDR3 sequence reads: CASSPDISGNTIYF. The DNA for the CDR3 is TGTGCCAGCAGCCCCGACATATCTGGAAACACCATATATTTT.

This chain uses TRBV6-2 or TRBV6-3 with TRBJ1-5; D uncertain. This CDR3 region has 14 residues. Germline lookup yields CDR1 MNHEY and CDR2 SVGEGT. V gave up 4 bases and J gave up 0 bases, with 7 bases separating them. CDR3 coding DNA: TGTGCCAGCAGTTCCGTCTATAGCAATCAGCCCCAGCATTTT. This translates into CASSSVYSNQPQHF.

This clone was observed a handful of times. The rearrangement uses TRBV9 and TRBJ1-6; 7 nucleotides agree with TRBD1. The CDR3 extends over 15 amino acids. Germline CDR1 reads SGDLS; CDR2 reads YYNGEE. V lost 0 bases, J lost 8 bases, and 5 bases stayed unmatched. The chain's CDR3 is CASSVATGWHSPLHF. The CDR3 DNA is TGTGCCAGCAGCGTAGCGACAGGGTGGCATTCACCCCTCCACTTT.

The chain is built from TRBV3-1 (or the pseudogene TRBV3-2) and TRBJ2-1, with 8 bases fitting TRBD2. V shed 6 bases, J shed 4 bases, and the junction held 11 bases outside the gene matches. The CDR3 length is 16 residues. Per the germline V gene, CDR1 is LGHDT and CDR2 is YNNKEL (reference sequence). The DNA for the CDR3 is TGTGCCAGCAGTCACCTCGAGCGGGGGCCTTACAATGAGCAGTTCTTC. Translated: CASSHLERGPYNEQFF.

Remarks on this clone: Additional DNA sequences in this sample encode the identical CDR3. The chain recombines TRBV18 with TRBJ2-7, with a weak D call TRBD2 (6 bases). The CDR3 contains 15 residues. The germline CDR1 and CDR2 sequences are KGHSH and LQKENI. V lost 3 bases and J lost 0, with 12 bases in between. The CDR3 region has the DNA TGTGCCAGCTCACCCTCTTTAGCGGACTCCTACGAGCAGTACTTC. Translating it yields CASSPSLADSYEQYF.

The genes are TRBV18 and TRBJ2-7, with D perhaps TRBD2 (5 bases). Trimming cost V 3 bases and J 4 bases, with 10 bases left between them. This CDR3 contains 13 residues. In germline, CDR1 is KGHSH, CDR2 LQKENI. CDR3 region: CASSPPVAYEQYF. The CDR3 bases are TGTGCCAGCTCACCCCCTGTAGCGTACGAGCAGTACTTC.

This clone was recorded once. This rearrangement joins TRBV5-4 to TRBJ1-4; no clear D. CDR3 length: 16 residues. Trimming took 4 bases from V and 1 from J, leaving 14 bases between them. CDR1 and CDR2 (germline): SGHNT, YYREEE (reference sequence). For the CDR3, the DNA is TGTGCCAGCAGCGTGGCCCGGGATGGAACTAATGAAAAACTGTTTTTT. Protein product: CASSVARDGTNEKLFF.

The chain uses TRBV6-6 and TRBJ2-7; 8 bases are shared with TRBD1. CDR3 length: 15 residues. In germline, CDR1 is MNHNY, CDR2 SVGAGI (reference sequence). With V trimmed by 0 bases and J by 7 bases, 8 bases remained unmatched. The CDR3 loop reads CASSYSGGQGQEQYF. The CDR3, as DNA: TGTGCCAGCAGTTACTCGGGTGGACAGGGCCAAGAGCAGTACTTC.

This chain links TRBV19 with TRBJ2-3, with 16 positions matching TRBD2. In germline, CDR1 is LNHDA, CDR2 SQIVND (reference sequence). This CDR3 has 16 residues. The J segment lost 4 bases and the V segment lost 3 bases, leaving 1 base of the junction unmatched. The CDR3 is CASSIGTSGGADTQYF. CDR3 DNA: TGTGCCAGTAGTATTGGGACTAGCGGGGGGGCAGATACGCAGTATTTT.

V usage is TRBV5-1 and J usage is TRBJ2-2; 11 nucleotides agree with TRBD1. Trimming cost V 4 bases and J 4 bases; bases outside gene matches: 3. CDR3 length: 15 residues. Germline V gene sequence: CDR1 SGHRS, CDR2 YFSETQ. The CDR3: CASSAGQGVTGELFF. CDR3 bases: TGCGCCAGCAGCGCGGGACAGGGGGTCACCGGGGAGCTGTTTTTT.

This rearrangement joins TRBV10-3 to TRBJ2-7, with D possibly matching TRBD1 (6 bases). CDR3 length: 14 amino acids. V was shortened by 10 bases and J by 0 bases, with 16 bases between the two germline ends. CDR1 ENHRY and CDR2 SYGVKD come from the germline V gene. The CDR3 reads CATRTGTLSYEQYF. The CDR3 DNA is TGTGCCACTAGAACCGGGACACTCTCCTACGAGCAGTACTTC.

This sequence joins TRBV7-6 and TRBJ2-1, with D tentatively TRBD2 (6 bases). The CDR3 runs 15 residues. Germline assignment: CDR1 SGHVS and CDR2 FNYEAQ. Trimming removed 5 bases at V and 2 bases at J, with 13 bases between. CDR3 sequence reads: CASSPGLPPYNEQFF. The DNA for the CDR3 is TGTGCCAGCAGCCCCGGACTACCTCCCTACAATGAGCAGTTCTTC.

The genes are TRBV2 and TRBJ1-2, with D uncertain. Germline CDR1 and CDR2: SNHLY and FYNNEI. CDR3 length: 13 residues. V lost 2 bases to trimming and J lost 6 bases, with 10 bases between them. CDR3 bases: TGTGCCAGCAGTGAAAAACGGCGGGATGGCTACACCTTC. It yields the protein CASSEKRRDGYTF.

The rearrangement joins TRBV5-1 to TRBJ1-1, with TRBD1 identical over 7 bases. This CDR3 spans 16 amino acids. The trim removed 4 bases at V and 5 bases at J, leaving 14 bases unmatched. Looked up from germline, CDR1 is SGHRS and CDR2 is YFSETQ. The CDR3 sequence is CASSKAVGQRGTEAFF. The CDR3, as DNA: TGCGCCAGCAGCAAAGCCGTGGGACAGAGGGGAACTGAAGCTTTCTTT.

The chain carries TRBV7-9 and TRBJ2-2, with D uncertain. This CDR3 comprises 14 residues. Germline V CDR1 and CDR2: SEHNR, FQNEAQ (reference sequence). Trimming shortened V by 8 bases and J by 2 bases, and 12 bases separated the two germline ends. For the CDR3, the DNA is TGTGCCAGCGACAATTCCCTTAACACCGGGGAGCTGTTTTTT. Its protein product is CASDNSLNTGELFF.